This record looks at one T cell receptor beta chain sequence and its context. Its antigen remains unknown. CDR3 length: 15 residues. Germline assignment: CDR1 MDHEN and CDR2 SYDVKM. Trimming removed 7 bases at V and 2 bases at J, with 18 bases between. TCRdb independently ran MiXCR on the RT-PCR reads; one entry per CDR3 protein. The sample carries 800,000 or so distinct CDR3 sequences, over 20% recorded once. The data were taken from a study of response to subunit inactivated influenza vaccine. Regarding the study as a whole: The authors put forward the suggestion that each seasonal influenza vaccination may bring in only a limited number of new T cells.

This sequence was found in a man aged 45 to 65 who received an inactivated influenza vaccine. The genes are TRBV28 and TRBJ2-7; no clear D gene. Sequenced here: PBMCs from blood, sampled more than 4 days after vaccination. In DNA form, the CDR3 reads TGTGCCAGCACCGACATCGGAGACGAAGCCTACGAGCAGTACTTC. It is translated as CASTDIGDEAYEQYF. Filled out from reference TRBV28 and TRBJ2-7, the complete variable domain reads DVKVTQSSRYLVKRTGEKVFLECVQDMDHENMFWYRQDPGLGLRLIYFSYDVKMKEKGDIPEGYSVSREKKERFSLILESASTNQTSMYLCASTDIGDEAYEQYFGPGTRLTVT.